This T cell receptor (beta chain) was sequenced during a study of blood T cell repertoires in COVID-19. This table comes from immunoSEQ multiplex PCR, and its TCRdb copy is limited to in-frame clones, with some not included. The table has about 250,000 clones, about 87% seen once. Seattle cases were enrolled at active infection and followed longitudinally. CDR1 is MDHEN and CDR2 is SYDVKM in the germline V gene. This CDR3 has 14 amino acids. The V segment lost 3 bases and the J segment 4 bases; nucleotides outside the gene matches: 5. What was sequenced was peripheral blood. V and J are TRBV28 and TRBJ1-2; TRBD1 agrees at 7 bases. The receptor was derived from a woman aged 25 to 39 with COVID-19, enrolled during active disease. The CDR3 bases are TGTGCCAGCAGTTTCTTACAGGGGTCCTATGGCTACACCTTC. Translating it yields CASSFLQGSYGYTF.